These 21 T cell receptor beta chains were all obtained from the same sample, sequenced in a study of T cell clonotyping in hematopoietic cell transplantation. Measured with immunoSEQ multiplex PCR; TCRdb has only the in-frame clones, and not every one. The sample lists 35,000 to 45,000 clones; 94% were seen once. The sample comprised peripheral blood mononuclear cells. These receptor sequences come from a woman in her 50s in good health. Some clones in this sample may be carry-over from other donors' samples.

This sequence joins TRBV19 and TRBJ1-1; no definite D call. V lost 0 bases, J lost 6 bases, and 11 bases lay in between. The CDR3 has 14 amino acids. The germline V gene encodes CDR1 LNHDA and CDR2 SQIVND (reference sequence). Here the CDR3 DNA reads TGTGCCAGTAGTATAGAAGGAAATGGCGCTGAAGCTTTCTTT. It codes for CASSIEGNGAEAFF.

This clone appeared a single time. J is TRBJ1-3 and V is TRBV5-1; D remains ambiguous. This CDR3 is 15 amino acids long. Germline CDR1 is SGHRS and CDR2 is YFSETQ. V was pared by 4 bases and J by 0 bases, with 11 bases between. The CDR3 region is CASSLEVGSGNTIYF. The CDR3 nucleotides are TGCGCCAGCAGCCTGGAGGTGGGCTCTGGAAACACCATATATTTT.

This clone was picked up one time. This CDR3 is CASSLMAYTEAFF. CDR3 in DNA: TGTGCCAGCAGCTTAATGGCATACACTGAAGCTTTCTTT. J is TRBJ1-1 and V is TRBV7-3; D is uncertain. Deletions cut 1 base from V and 3 bases from J, with 6 bases between. There are 13 residues in the CDR3. CDR1 and CDR2 (germline): SGHTA, FQGTGA.

The genes are TRBV15 and TRBJ2-1, with D unclear. The germline V gene encodes CDR1 LNHNV and CDR2 YYDKDF (reference sequence). Trimming pared 1 base from V and 1 base from J, leaving 5 bases between. CDR3 size: 14 residues. This CDR3 reads CATSRGMSYNEQFF. The CDR3 nucleotides are TGTGCCACCAGCAGAGGAATGTCCTACAATGAGCAGTTCTTC.

V is TRBV9 and J is TRBJ1-4; D may be TRBD1 (6 bases). V dropped 2 bases and J dropped 2 bases, with 7 bases sitting between them. Germline CDR1 is SGDLS and CDR2 is YYNGEE. The CDR3 runs 14 residues. CDR3 in amino acids: CASSVGATNEKLFF. DNA of the CDR3: TGTGCCAGCAGCGTGGGGGCGACTAATGAAAAACTGTTTTTT.

This chain uses TRBV6-6 with TRBJ1-4; a possible D gene is TRBD1 (5 bases). V lost 7 bases, J lost 8 bases, and 17 bases lay in between. The CDR3 has 14 amino acids. From germline, CDR1 is MNHNY and CDR2 SVGAGI (reference sequence). The CDR3 spells CASMGPAEKEKLFF. The CDR3 DNA is TGTGCCAGCATGGGGCCGGCAGAGAAAGAAAAACTGTTTTTT.

This chain joins TRBV11-1 and TRBJ2-1, with 11 positions matching TRBD2. Germline assignment: CDR1 SGHAT and CDR2 FQDESV (reference sequence). J gave up 10 bases and V 1 base, and 9 bases lay outside the gene matches. The CDR3 sequence is 16 residues long. The CDR3 region is CASSLVSGGAAYEQFF. As DNA, the CDR3 is TGTGCCAGCAGCTTAGTTAGCGGGGGGGCCGCTTACGAGCAGTTCTTC.

V is TRBV27 and J is TRBJ1-2; 7 nucleotides line up with TRBD1. CDR1 and CDR2 (germline): MNHEY, SMNVEV (reference sequence). With V trimmed by 3 bases and J by 4 bases, 2 bases remained unmatched. This CDR3 region has 13 residues. CDR3 sequence: CASSFNRGYGYTF. The CDR3 region has the DNA TGTGCCAGCAGTTTCAACAGGGGCTATGGCTACACCTTC.

The rearrangement links TRBV2 to TRBJ2-7; D unclear. This CDR3 has 13 residues. Germline V gene data show CDR1 as SNHLY and CDR2 as FYNNEI. V was cut by 7 bases and J by 7 bases, with 17 bases left in between. DNA of the CDR3: TGTGCCAGCACCCGCGTTGCCGGAATAGAGCAGTACTTC. The encoded protein is CASTRVAGIEQYF.

The gene calls are TRBV20-1 and TRBJ2-3; D might be TRBD1 (5 bases). The ends were cut back, 7 bases at V and 3 bases at J, with 8 bases in the middle. This CDR3 spans 11 amino acids. Per the germline V gene, CDR1 is DFQATT and CDR2 is SNEGSKA (reference sequence). CDR3 protein: CSEGHTDTQYF. CDR3 sequence (DNA): TGCAGTGAAGGACATACAGATACGCAGTATTTT.

The chain uses TRBV27 and TRBJ2-2, with D tentatively TRBD2 (5 bases). The length of the CDR3 is 16 residues. Trimming removed 3 bases at V and 0 bases at J, with 11 bases between. The germline V gene encodes CDR1 MNHEY and CDR2 SMNVEV (reference sequence). The CDR3 here is CASSLRAAANTGELFF. CDR3 bases: TGTGCCAGCAGTTTGAGGGCTGCAGCGAACACCGGGGAGCTGTTTTTT.

The chain carries TRBV18 and TRBJ2-5, with a possible D match to TRBD2 (6 bases). V was clipped by 2 bases and J by 3 bases, with 10 bases between them. The V gene's germline CDR1 is KGHSH and CDR2 LQKENI. The CDR3 loop spans 14 amino acids. The CDR3 loop reads CASSPGGGEETQYF. CDR3 nucleotide sequence: TGTGCCAGCTCACCAGGCGGAGGGGAAGAGACCCAGTACTTC.

For the CDR3, the DNA is TGTGCCAGCGGCGGGACAGCAAACAATGAGCAGTTCTTC. Amino acid sequence: CASGGTANNEQFF. The V and J genes are TRBV2 and TRBJ2-1; possibly TRBD1 for D (7 bases). Trimming left V 8 bases short and J 5 bases short, with 13 bases between. In germline, CDR1 is SNHLY, CDR2 FYNNEI. The CDR3 spans 13 residues.

The genes are TRBV19 and TRBJ1-1; D is undetermined. CDR3 length: 15 residues. The germline gives CDR1 LNHDA, CDR2 SQIVND (reference sequence). Trimming removed 2 bases from V and 1 base from J, with 11 bases in between. This chain's CDR3 is CASSIPDGENTEAFF. The CDR3 coding sequence is TGTGCCAGTAGTATACCCGATGGGGAGAACACTGAAGCTTTCTTT.

In this sample, this clone turned up once. The chain carries TRBV29-1 and TRBJ2-1; 7 bases map to TRBD1. The CDR3 is 15 amino acids. The germline CDR1 and CDR2 sequences are SQVTM and ANQGSEA. V lost 5 bases, J lost 5 bases, and 12 bases stayed unmatched. The CDR3 DNA reads TGCAGCGTTCAGGCGTCGGACAGGAAGGACAATGAGCAGTTCTTC. Protein: CSVQASDRKDNEQFF.

The chain employs TRBV7-2 and TRBJ2-7, with a possible D match to TRBD2 (6 bases). In germline, CDR1 is SGHTA, CDR2 FQGNSA. This CDR3 contains 16 residues. Trimming took off 2 bases at V and 6 bases at J, with 20 bases between the two ends. The CDR3 protein is CASSLNVAGLDGEQYF. In nucleotides, the CDR3 is TGTGCCAGCAGCTTAAACGTGGCGGGGCTCGACGGCGAGCAGTACTTC.

This clone was seen just once. V usage is TRBV5-6 and J usage is TRBJ2-5, with D unclear. CDR1 and CDR2 from the germline V gene are SGHDT and YYEEEE. This CDR3 comprises 14 residues. Trimming left V 2 bases short and J 5 bases short, with 13 bases between. The CDR3 spells CASSFVVGTETQYF. The CDR3 nucleotides read TGTGCCAGCAGCTTTGTAGTGGGAACTGAGACCCAGTACTTC.

V is TRBV29-1 and J is TRBJ1-1; no clear D. CDR1 is SQVTM and CDR2 is ANQGSEA in the germline V gene. The CDR3 spans 12 residues. V was pared by 5 bases and J by 5 bases, with 12 bases between. In nucleotides, the CDR3 is TGCAGCGTTCGCCGTTTAGGAACTGAAGCTTTCTTT. Its translation: CSVRRLGTEAFF.

The genes are TRBV11-3 and TRBJ1-1; no clear D gene. V lost 0 bases, J lost 2 bases, and 7 bases lay in between. Per germline, CDR1 SGHNT and CDR2 YENEEA. This CDR3 is built from 14 residues. The CDR3 here is CASSLEDINTEAFF. The DNA for the CDR3 is TGTGCCAGCAGCTTAGAAGACATAAACACTGAAGCTTTCTTT.

The V call is TRBV19, the J call TRBJ1-5; D gene uncertain. The V and J ends lost 3 bases and 6 bases respectively, with 12 bases between them. The CDR3 sequence is 14 residues long. Germline lookup yields CDR1 LNHDA and CDR2 SQIVND (reference sequence). CDR3 bases: TGTGCCAGTAGTATTCCCCAGCGTGGTCAGCCCCAGCATTTT. Translated, it gives CASSIPQRGQPQHF. Filled out from reference TRBV19 and TRBJ1-5, the complete variable domain reads DGGITQSPKYLFRKEGQNVTLSCEQNLNHDAMYWYRQDPGQGLRLIYYSQIVNDFQKGDIAEGYSVSREKKESFPLTVTSAQKNPTAFYLCASSIPQRGQPQHFGDGTRLSIL.

This chain connects TRBV9 to TRBJ2-7; 7 bases map to TRBD2. V lost 2 bases and J lost 2; bases outside the gene matches: 4. The CDR3 runs 14 residues. Germline V gene lookup returns CDR1 SGDLS and CDR2 YYNGEE. DNA for the CDR3: TGTGCCAGCAGCGTCACTAGCGTTCCCTACGAGCAGTACTTC. This sequence encodes CASSVTSVPYEQYF.